A selection of T cell receptor beta chains follows, all from one sample in a study of blood T cell repertoires in COVID-19. The table came from immunoSEQ multiplex PCR; TCRdb's copy has only in-frame clones and leaves some out. Here the sample spans 200,000 to 250,000 clones, roughly 88% being singletons. The sequencing sample was made of PBMCs or T cells enriched from blood (not recorded which). The receptors come from a woman aged 40 to 50 with acute COVID-19. Both conserved end residues are part of each CDR3. Each record gives: CDR3 DNA, CDR3 protein, clone size, J gene, D gene, V gene. The D gene is left open where the match is weak. The listing skips clone size in some rows; elsewhere it reads once, few, many or a size class.

DNA: TGTGCCAGCAGCCTCACAGATACGCAGTATTTT; CDR3: CASSLTDTQYF; size: NA; J: TRBJ2-3; D: NA; V: TRBV27
DNA: TGTGCCAGCAGTGAATTTCGGGTTTACCGCTCGGGCTCTGGAAACACCATATATTTT; CDR3: CASSEFRVYRSGSGNTIYF; size: NA; J: TRBJ1-3; D: NA; V: TRBV2
DNA: TGCGCCAGCAGCTTGTCCACCGAAGCTTATAATTCACCCCTCCACTTT; CDR3: CASSLSTEAYNSPLHF; size: NA; J: TRBJ1-6; D: NA; V: TRBV5-1
DNA: TGCGCCAGCAGCTTGGCTAACAGGGTCGACTATGGCTACACCTTC; CDR3: CASSLANRVDYGYTF; size: NA; J: TRBJ1-2; D: NA; V: TRBV5-1
DNA: TGCAGCGTCTTCGGACAGGGTCTGAGCTATGGCTACACCTTC; CDR3: CSVFGQGLSYGYTF; size: NA; J: TRBJ1-2; D: TRBD1; V: TRBV29-1
DNA: TGTGCCAGCAGAAGGACAGGGGGTGAGCCCCAGCATTTT; CDR3: CASRRTGGEPQHF; size: NA; J: TRBJ1-5; D: TRBD1; V: TRBV7-9
DNA: TGTGCCAGCAGCTTAGTAAGGGGCCTAGGATCCTACAATGAGCAGTTCTTC; CDR3: CASSLVRGLGSYNEQFF; size: NA; J: TRBJ2-1; D: NA; V: TRBV11-2
DNA: TGTGCCAGCAGCCCAGAGGACAGGGGTGGAAACACCATATATTTT; CDR3: CASSPEDRGGNTIYF; size: NA; J: TRBJ1-3; D: TRBD1; V: TRBV13
DNA: TGTGCCAGCGAACTAGCGGGGGGGCCTGCGGTGCAGTTCTTC; CDR3: CASELAGGPAVQFF; size: once; J: TRBJ2-1; D: TRBD2; V: TRBV6-5
DNA: TGCAGCGTTGTCGTAGCGAACACTGAAGCTTTCTTT; CDR3: CSVVVANTEAFF; size: NA; J: TRBJ1-1; D: NA; V: TRBV29-1
DNA: TGTGCCAGCAGCCCCTGGGCAGGGGAGTCGCCCCAGCATTTT; CDR3: CASSPWAGESPQHF; size: NA; J: TRBJ1-5; D: NA; V: TRBV27
DNA: TGCGCCAGCAGCTTGGAGGGACTAGTATACAATGAGCAGTTCTTC; CDR3: CASSLEGLVYNEQFF; size: few; J: TRBJ2-1; D: TRBD2; V: TRBV5-1
DNA: TGTGCCAGCAGCCGCATCGGACAGGGGATAATCGGCTACACCTTC; CDR3: CASSRIGQGIIGYTF; size: NA; J: TRBJ1-2; D: TRBD1; V: TRBV3-1/TRBV3-2
DNA: TGCGCCAGCAGCTTGGAGGGGGCTGGCGGCTACACCTTC; CDR3: CASSLEGAGGYTF; size: NA; J: TRBJ1-2; D: TRBD1; V: TRBV5-1
DNA: TGTGCCAGCAGCTCGGAGGGGGGGGTCTACAATGAGCAGTTCTTC; CDR3: CASSSEGGVYNEQFF; size: NA; J: TRBJ2-1; D: NA; V: TRBV7-9
DNA: TGTGCCAGTAGTCACGGACAGCCAGCCAAAAACATTCAGTACTTC; CDR3: CASSHGQPAKNIQYF; size: NA; J: TRBJ2-4; D: NA; V: TRBV19
DNA: TGTGCCAGCGGCGACGAGGGCGAAGCTTTCTTT; CDR3: CASGDEGEAFF; size: NA; J: TRBJ1-1; D: NA; V: TRBV9
DNA: TGTGCCAGCACCCCCGACAGGCAGGTAATCCAGCCCCAGCATTTT; CDR3: CASTPDRQVIQPQHF; size: NA; J: TRBJ1-5; D: NA; V: TRBV28
DNA: TGTGCCAGCAGCTTAGGTCTCCGAGTCGAGCAGTACTTC; CDR3: CASSLGLRVEQYF; size: few; J: TRBJ2-7; D: NA; V: TRBV13
DNA: TGTGCCAGCAGCCAAGAACTGCAGTGGGGAGGGATTAATTCACCCCTCCACTTT; CDR3: CASSQELQWGGINSPLHF; size: NA; J: TRBJ1-6; D: NA; V: TRBV3-1/TRBV3-2
DNA: TGTGCCAGCAGCTTGTCTGGACAGGCCTACGAGCAGTACTTC; CDR3: CASSLSGQAYEQYF; size: NA; J: TRBJ2-7; D: TRBD1; V: TRBV5-5
DNA: TGTGCCAGTAGTCCCCGAGGTTTGGGACAGACGGGGGAGACCCAGTACTTC; CDR3: CASSPRGLGQTGETQYF; size: NA; J: TRBJ2-5; D: TRBD1; V: TRBV19
DNA: TGTGCCAGCAGCCCAGAGGGCGGGCGTGTGAATGAAAAACTGTTTTTT; CDR3: CASSPEGGRVNEKLFF; size: NA; J: TRBJ1-4; D: NA; V: TRBV9
DNA: TGCGCCAGCAGCGGATCCGGGACAGGCTACTATGGCTACACCTTC; CDR3: CASSGSGTGYYGYTF; size: NA; J: TRBJ1-2; D: TRBD1; V: TRBV5-1
DNA: TGTGCCAGCAGTACGACAGGGCCCTACGAGCAGTACTTC; CDR3: CASSTTGPYEQYF; size: NA; J: TRBJ2-7; D: TRBD1; V: TRBV6-5
DNA: TGCGCCAGCAGCGGGCCGGGACTAGCGGGGGGGCCGAAAGAGCAGTTCTTC; CDR3: CASSGPGLAGGPKEQFF; size: NA; J: TRBJ2-1; D: TRBD2; V: TRBV5-1
DNA: TGTGCCAGCAGGGAGACAGGTACCCAGGGTGAAGCTTTCTTT; CDR3: CASRETGTQGEAFF; size: NA; J: TRBJ1-1; D: NA; V: TRBV2
DNA: TGTGCCACCAGTGATTTGCCGGGGGGTGAAAAACTGTTTTTT; CDR3: CATSDLPGGEKLFF; size: NA; J: TRBJ1-4; D: NA; V: TRBV24-1
DNA: TGTGCCAGTAGTTTAATGGTGGCAGGTCGGCAGTTCTTC; CDR3: CASSLMVAGRQFF; size: NA; J: TRBJ2-1; D: NA; V: TRBV19
DNA: TGTGCCAGCAGTTTAAACACCGGGGAGCTGTTTTTT; CDR3: CASSLNTGELFF; size: NA; J: TRBJ2-2; D: NA; V: TRBV9
DNA: TGTGCCAGCAGTTCGGGACAGTATAGCAATCAGCCCCAGCATTTT; CDR3: CASSSGQYSNQPQHF; size: NA; J: TRBJ1-5; D: TRBD1; V: TRBV6-5
DNA: TGTGCCAGCAGCCGCGACTCGACCATAGCCAATGAGCAGTTCTTC; CDR3: CASSRDSTIANEQFF; size: once; J: TRBJ2-1; D: NA; V: TRBV27
DNA: TGTGCCAGCAGTTTAGTGGGGGGGGCGAATCCAACCCCCTATGGCTACACCTTC; CDR3: CASSLVGGANPTPYGYTF; size: few; J: TRBJ1-2; D: NA; V: TRBV27
DNA: TGTGCCACCAGCAGAGGACGGGACATGAGCTCCTACAATGAGCAGTTCTTC; CDR3: CATSRGRDMSSYNEQFF; size: NA; J: TRBJ2-1; D: NA; V: TRBV15
DNA: TGTGCCAGCAGTGAAGGAGGGCTCGGAAACACCATATATTTT; CDR3: CASSEGGLGNTIYF; size: NA; J: TRBJ1-3; D: NA; V: TRBV2
DNA: TGTGCCAGCAGTGAAGCCGGCAGGGTTAATGAGCAGTTCTTC; CDR3: CASSEAGRVNEQFF; size: NA; J: TRBJ2-1; D: NA; V: TRBV2
DNA: TGTGCCAGCAGTGATTGGACAGCTTCGAACACCGGGGAGCTGTTTTTT; CDR3: CASSDWTASNTGELFF; size: NA; J: TRBJ2-2; D: NA; V: TRBV3-1/TRBV3-2
DNA: TGCGCCAGCAGCAACACCGGGACAGGGGGCCTGGATGGCTACACCTTC; CDR3: CASSNTGTGGLDGYTF; size: NA; J: TRBJ1-2; D: TRBD1; V: TRBV5-1
DNA: TGTGCCAGCAGCTTGCCAGGGCTCTTTAATGGCTACACCTTC; CDR3: CASSLPGLFNGYTF; size: NA; J: TRBJ1-2; D: NA; V: TRBV11-2
DNA: TGTGCCAGCAGCTTAGCATATTTCCGGGACCAAGAGACCCAGTACTTC; CDR3: CASSLAYFRDQETQYF; size: NA; J: TRBJ2-5; D: NA; V: TRBV7-9
DNA: TGTGCCAGCAGCTTGCGGACAGCCGACCCACGAGGCTACACCTTC; CDR3: CASSLRTADPRGYTF; size: NA; J: TRBJ1-2; D: NA; V: TRBV11-2
DNA: TGTGCCAGCAGCTCCGGGGGAAGTCGCAATCAGCCCCAGCATTTT; CDR3: CASSSGGSRNQPQHF; size: NA; J: TRBJ1-5; D: NA; V: TRBV28
DNA: TGTGCCACCAGTGATCCGGGACAGCGGGGGTCCGGCTACACCTTC; CDR3: CATSDPGQRGSGYTF; size: NA; J: TRBJ1-2; D: TRBD1; V: TRBV24-1
DNA: TGTGCCAGCAGTCCGACGACTAGCGGGGGGGCTCCCTACGAGCAGTACTTC; CDR3: CASSPTTSGGAPYEQYF; size: NA; J: TRBJ2-7; D: TRBD2; V: TRBV6-6